The present T cell receptor (beta chain) was sequenced within a study of technical replicates of blood from a handful of donors. Repertoires were generated with immunoSEQ multiplex PCR, while TCRdb's copy carries only in-frame clones and drops some. In the table there are about 83,000 clones, about 92% of which are singletons. The source material was T cells isolated from PBMCs. This clonotype was sampled from a human donor in good health.

DNA for the CDR3: TGTGCCAGCAGCCTCACAAGCGGGAGGAGCTCCTACGAGCAGTACTTC. Protein sequence: CASSLTSGRSSYEQYF. The V call is TRBV7-2, the J call TRBJ2-7; 9 bases are shared with TRBD2. The CDR3 spans 16 residues. V lost 5 bases to trimming and J lost 0 bases; unmatched junction nucleotides: 8. Germline loops: CDR1 SGHTA, CDR2 FQGNSA.